The sequence of this T cell receptor (beta chain) was determined in a study of blood T cell repertoires in COVID-19. Looking at the study overall: Italy, Spain and the United States were the sources of the convalescent and acute COVID-19 samples.

Remarks on this clone: Other DNA variants within this sample encode the same CDR3.

Germline CDR1 reads LNHDA; CDR2 reads SQIVND (reference sequence). The ends lost 6 bases at V and 7 bases at J; junction bases unmatched: 5. There are 13 residues in the CDR3. In the authors' methods: Nucleated cell counts were estimated from reference gene primer amplification. The assay was immunoSEQ multiplex PCR, and TCRdb's table has in-frame clones only and misses some. That table gives V, J and clone size, and the DNA gave D and trimming. The sample has roughly 280,000 clones; 87% are singletons. The clonotype originates from a woman in her forties or fifties who had recovered from COVID-19. Sequenced input: peripheral blood. The chain is built from TRBV19 and TRBJ2-7; 11 bases align to TRBD1. The CDR3 protein is CASSGQGAGEQYF. DNA of the CDR3: TGTGCCAGTAGCGGACAGGGGGCGGGGGAGCAGTACTTC. Full variable domain (rest looked up from reference TRBV19 and TRBJ2-7): DGGITQSPKYLFRKEGQNVTLSCEQNLNHDAMYWYRQDPGQGLRLIYYSQIVNDFQKGDIAEGYSVSREKKESFPLTVTSAQKNPTAFYLCASSGQGAGEQYFGPGTRLTVT.